A single sample is the source of the 22 T cell receptor beta chains below, sequenced in a study of PD-L1 blockade in urothelial cancer. The sample's time point: pretreatment peripheral blood. Generated by immunoSEQ multiplex PCR, the TCRdb table keeps only in-frame clones and is missing some. The repertoire has fewer than 100,000 clones, over 80% of them found once; the top ten carry approximately 7.1%. Sequences were derived from PBMCs, sampled around atezolizumab (anti-PD-L1) treatment. These receptors were obtained from a man aged 40-50 years with urothelial cancer.

The chain is built from TRBV5-1 and TRBJ2-7, with TRBD2 identical over 11 bases. In germline, CDR1 is SGHRS, CDR2 YFSETQ. CDR3 length equals 14 residues. The J segment lost 7 bases and the V segment lost 0 bases, leaving 3 bases of the junction unmatched. CDR3 amino acids: CASSLDSGRGEQYF. CDR3 coding DNA: TGCGCCAGCAGCTTGGATAGCGGGAGGGGGGAGCAGTACTTC.

CDR3 region: CARRRTSGSSYEQYF. The CDR3 coding sequence is TGTGCCAGGCGGAGGACTAGCGGAAGCTCCTACGAGCAGTACTTC. The chain uses TRBV2 and TRBJ2-7; 10 bases are a match to TRBD2. This CDR3 is 15 amino acids long. From germline, CDR1 is SNHLY and CDR2 FYNNEI. V dropped 9 bases and J dropped 0; count of bases not matched to a gene: 8.

This clone was counted once. The chain carries TRBV5-1 and TRBJ2-3; 9 bases match TRBD1. With V trimmed by 0 bases and J by 5 bases, 1 base remained unmatched. The CDR3 contains 14 residues. The germline CDR1 and CDR2 sequences are SGHRS and YFSETQ. CDR3 coding DNA: TGCGCCAGCAGCTTGGGGACAGGGGTAGATACGCAGTATTTT. Translation: CASSLGTGVDTQYF.

The genes are TRBV6-6 and TRBJ1-5; D is unclear. Per the germline V gene, CDR1 is MNHNY and CDR2 is SVGAGI (reference sequence). The CDR3 runs to 16 residues. The V and J ends lost 6 bases and 0 bases respectively, with 15 bases between them. CDR3 residues: CASSDPSSSSNQPQHF. The DNA of the CDR3 is TGTGCCAGCAGCGACCCCAGTTCTAGTAGCAATCAGCCCCAGCATTTT.

The rearrangement joins TRBV15 to TRBJ1-5; D ambiguous. The V and J ends lost 0 bases and 7 bases respectively, with 10 bases between them. This CDR3 has 14 amino acids. CDR1 and CDR2 (germline): LNHNV, YYDKDF (reference sequence). CDR3 loop: CATSRDNYRQPQHF. The CDR3 DNA is TGTGCCACCAGCAGAGATAATTATCGGCAGCCCCAGCATTTT.

This chain links TRBV27 with TRBJ1-5; the D gene is possibly TRBD1 (6 bases). Germline V gene lookup returns CDR1 MNHEY and CDR2 SMNVEV (reference sequence). V lost 2 bases and J lost 2, with 13 bases in between. The CDR3 extends over 16 amino acids. This chain's CDR3 is CASSLRGARGNQPQHF. CDR3 nucleotides: TGTGCCAGCAGTTTACGGGGGGCTAGGGGCAATCAGCCCCAGCATTTT.

The CDR3 nucleotides are TGTGCCACCGCCGGGACAGGGGGCGGCGGGTATGGCTACACCTTC. Protein sequence: CATAGTGGGGYGYTF. The chain carries TRBV19 and TRBJ1-2, with 12 bases matching TRBD1. V lost 10 bases to trimming and J lost 5 bases; unmatched junction nucleotides: 11. Germline values: CDR1 LNHDA, CDR2 SQIVND (reference sequence). The CDR3 spans 15 residues.

This sequence joins TRBV6-5 and TRBJ2-1, with TRBD2 matching over 15 bases. The CDR3 has 15 amino acids. Trimming at V came to 2 bases and at J to 9 bases, leaving 2 bases not matched to a gene. Germline assignment: CDR1 MNHEY and CDR2 SVGAGI. CDR3 residues: CASSYGTSGRTEQFF. The CDR3 DNA reads as TGTGCCAGCAGTTACGGGACTAGCGGGAGGACTGAGCAGTTCTTC.

V and J are TRBV15 and TRBJ2-7, with D maybe TRBD2 (7 bases). This CDR3 has 17 residues. V lost 5 bases, J lost 3 bases, and 23 bases lay in between. From germline, CDR1 is LNHNV and CDR2 YYDKDF (reference sequence). CDR3: CATSGPTGLAAHYEQYF. DNA for the CDR3: TGTGCCACCAGCGGGCCAACAGGGCTAGCGGCCCACTACGAGCAGTACTTC.

This clone has at least ten counts. The genes are TRBV7-2 and TRBJ2-1; 7 bases are shared with TRBD2. CDR1 is SGHTA and CDR2 is FQGNSA in the germline V gene. Trimming removed 0 bases from V and 1 base from J; junction bases left unmatched: 9. CDR3 length: 18 residues. As DNA, the CDR3 is TGTGCCAGCAGCTTAGCGGGAGGGGCAACCCGATCCTACAATGAGCAGTTCTTC. Translation: CASSLAGGATRSYNEQFF.

This clone showed up many times. The chain carries TRBV4-2 and TRBJ1-2, with D maybe TRBD1 (6 bases). Germline CDR1 and CDR2: LGHNA and YNFKEQ. The CDR3 runs to 15 residues. V was pared by 3 bases and J by 5 bases, with 16 bases between. The CDR3 is CASSQGHSLSYGYTF. CDR3 DNA: TGTGCCAGCAGCCAGGGACACTCCCTGTCGTATGGCTACACCTTC.

The genes are TRBV7-3 and TRBJ2-2; unclear D gene. Trimming stripped 2 bases from V and 1 base from J, with 11 bases between. CDR3 size: 16 residues. The germline CDR1 and CDR2 sequences are SGHTA and FQGTGA. CDR3 DNA: TGTGCCAGCAGCTTACAGGTTGCCAGGAACACCGGGGAGCTGTTTTTT. The encoded protein is CASSLQVARNTGELFF.

The chain recombines TRBV7-9 with TRBJ2-1, with D possibly being TRBD2 (5 bases). The V end was cut by 4 bases, the J end by 6 bases, with 16 bases between. The CDR3 runs to 15 residues. Germline lookup yields CDR1 SEHNR and CDR2 FQNEAQ (reference sequence). CDR3 sequence reads: CASSSYGIHFNEQFF. The CDR3 nucleotides are TGTGCCAGCAGCTCCTACGGGATCCACTTCAATGAGCAGTTCTTC.

The V gene is TRBV7-2, the J gene TRBJ2-1; 12 bases map to TRBD2. CDR3 size: 16 residues. V was pared by 6 bases and J by 9 bases, with 12 bases of the junction left unmatched. The V gene's germline CDR1 is SGHTA and CDR2 FQGNSA. DNA of the CDR3: TGTGCCAGCAGTTCAAACGCACTAGCGGGAGGAGGTGAGCAGTTCTTC. It translates to CASSSNALAGGGEQFF.

The rearrangement links TRBV7-3 to TRBJ2-2; the D gene is possibly TRBD2 (6 bases). This CDR3 spans 16 amino acids. Germline CDR1 reads SGHTA; CDR2 reads FQGTGA. The ends were cut back, 5 bases at V and 2 bases at J, with 15 bases in the middle. CDR3 nucleotide sequence: TGTGCCAGCAGCCCGCAACCGGGACTTAACACCGGGGAGCTGTTTTTT. The encoded protein is CASSPQPGLNTGELFF.

The chain has TRBV7-2 and TRBJ2-5; 7 bases are a match to TRBD2. CDR1 is SGHTA, CDR2 FQGNSA, per germline. The V segment lost 6 bases and the J segment 6 bases; nucleotides outside the gene matches: 10. The CDR3 totals 14 residues. As DNA, the CDR3 is TGTGCCAGCAGTCGACTAGCAGGCGCCAAGACCCAGTACTTC. Translated, it gives CASSRLAGAKTQYF.

The rearrangement joins TRBV2 to TRBJ2-7, with TRBD2 matching 12 bases. The CDR3 is 16 amino acids. CDR1 and CDR2 from the germline V gene are SNHLY and FYNNEI. V was pared by 4 bases and J by 3 bases, with 7 bases of the junction left unmatched. CDR3 protein: CASSARTSGNRYEQYF. CDR3 coding DNA: TGTGCCAGCAGTGCTCGGACTAGCGGGAATCGCTACGAGCAGTACTTC.

V is TRBV5-1 and J is TRBJ2-2; possible D gene TRBD1, 6 bases. Germline-derived CDR1 and CDR2 are SGHRS and YFSETQ. V was trimmed by 4 bases and J by 2 bases, leaving 12 bases between them. CDR3 length: 15 residues. In nucleotides, the CDR3 is TGCGCCAGCAGCGCGTCGGGACACAACACCGGGGAGCTGTTTTTT. This gives the protein CASSASGHNTGELFF.

The V and J genes are TRBV27 and TRBJ2-3, with 7 bases aligning to TRBD1. Germline CDR1 is MNHEY and CDR2 is SMNVEV (reference sequence). The CDR3 runs to 15 residues. Trimming took 7 bases from V and 6 from J; bases not matched to a gene: 13. CDR3 region: CASIGLGRGLDTQYF. The CDR3 region has the DNA TGTGCCAGCATTGGGCTCGGCAGGGGGTTGGATACGCAGTATTTT.

The CDR3 DNA reads TGTGCCAGTAACAGGGGGATGAACACTGAAGCTTTCTTT. Translation gives CASNRGMNTEAFF. This chain joins TRBV25-1 and TRBJ1-1, with TRBD1 matching over 8 bases. The J segment lost 0 bases and the V segment lost 9 bases, leaving 3 bases of the junction unmatched. CDR3 length: 13 amino acids. CDR1 MGHDK and CDR2 SYGVNS come from the germline V gene.

The chain joins TRBV28 to TRBJ2-4, with 8 positions matching TRBD2. The junction had 5 bases not matched to a gene; V was cut back by 4 bases and J by 6 bases. The CDR3 contains 14 residues. The germline CDR1 and CDR2 sequences are MDHEN and SYDVKM. The CDR3 region is CASSSGGGGNIQYF. The CDR3 nucleotides are TGTGCCAGCAGTTCGGGAGGGGGGGGAAACATTCAGTACTTC.

This clone was seen only once. V usage is TRBV5-6 and J usage is TRBJ1-1; 7 bases fit TRBD1. J was trimmed by 0 bases and V by 1 base; bases with no gene match: 3. Germline lookup yields CDR1 SGHDT and CDR2 YYEEEE. The CDR3 runs 15 residues. This CDR3 reads CASSLQGGLNTEAFF. The CDR3 nucleotides read TGTGCCAGCAGCTTGCAGGGGGGCCTGAACACTGAAGCTTTCTTT.